These T cell receptor beta chains were read from a single sample in a study of T cell changes during pregnancy in multiple sclerosis. Clones were read by immunoSEQ multiplex PCR, and TCRdb kept only the in-frame ones, dropping some. The sample includes around 31,000 clones, 93% of them seen just once. The sample consisted of CD4+ T cells from peripheral blood mononuclear cells, taken in the second trimester of pregnancy. The receptors were gathered from a female donor with multiple sclerosis, enrolled in a pregnancy study. CDR3s include the opening cysteine and the closing phenylalanine or tryptophan. D genes are given only for firm matches. Size values are once, few and many counts, or a class for expanded clones, and some rows have none.

V	D	J	size	DNA	CDR3
TRBV30	TRBD1	TRBJ1-2	NA	TGTGCCTGGAGTCCGGACAGGGGGCAAAATGGCTACACCTTC	CAWSPDRGQNGYTF
TRBV7-9	NA	TRBJ2-7	few	TGTGCCAGCAGCTTAGGTCGCAGGGACTCCTACGAGCAGTACTTC	CASSLGRRDSYEQYF
TRBV28	NA	TRBJ1-2	NA	TGTGCCAGCACCGGGTTGGTGTATGGCTACACCTTC	CASTGLVYGYTF
TRBV19	TRBD2	TRBJ2-1	NA	TGTGCCAGTAGTACCTACCAGGGCGGGAGCTCCTACAATGAGCAGTTCTTC	CASSTYQGGSSYNEQFF
TRBV7-2	NA	TRBJ1-1	NA	TGTGCCAGCAGCTTAGAAACAGGCAAACATGAAGCTTTCTTT	CASSLETGKHEAFF
TRBV18	TRBD1	TRBJ2-7	NA	TGTGCCAGCTCACCACGACAGGGGTTTAGCGAGCAGTACTTC	CASSPRQGFSEQYF
TRBV16	TRBD1	TRBJ1-1	NA	TGTGCCAGCAGCCAATCGAGGGGGCTGGACACTGAAGCTTTCTTT	CASSQSRGLDTEAFF
TRBV6-1	NA	TRBJ2-1	few	TGTGCCAGCGTAGCGAGTACGGGCCTAGAGCAGTTCTTC	CASVASTGLEQFF
TRBV5-1	NA	TRBJ2-4	NA	TGCGCCAGCAGCTTGGAAACAGGGTTTGCGAAAAACATTCAGTACTTC	CASSLETGFAKNIQYF
TRBV10-3	TRBD2	TRBJ2-1	NA	TGTGCCATCAGTCCCACTAGCGGGGTAAGGAATGAGCAGTTCTTC	CAISPTSGVRNEQFF
TRBV7-6	TRBD1	TRBJ2-6	NA	TGTGCCAGCAGCTTAGAAAGGACCCGGGACAGGTCATCTGGGGCCAACGTCCTGACTTTC	CASSLERTRDRSSGANVLTF
TRBV7-9	TRBD2	TRBJ2-3	NA	TGTGCCAGCAGCTTATCTAGCGGGAGAAGCACAGATACGCAGTATTTT	CASSLSSGRSTDTQYF
TRBV7-6	TRBD1	TRBJ2-5	once	TGTGCCAGCAGCGGGCTGGACAGGGGAGGAGAGACCCAGTACTTC	CASSGLDRGGETQYF
TRBV5-4	NA	TRBJ2-5	NA	TGTGCCAGCAGCTCGGGAGCGTTCCAAGAGACCCAGTACTTC	CASSSGAFQETQYF
TRBV14	NA	TRBJ1-3	NA	TGTGCCAGCAGCCAAGTGCCACCAGACTCTGGAAACACCATATATTTT	CASSQVPPDSGNTIYF
TRBV11-2	TRBD1	TRBJ2-7	NA	TGTGCCAGCAGCTTAGATCCCAGGACAGGGGAACAGTACTTC	CASSLDPRTGEQYF
TRBV7-2	TRBD2	TRBJ2-7	NA	TGTGCCAGCAGCTTAGCGTCCCCCCTAGCGGTCTACTACGAGCAGTACTTC	CASSLASPLAVYYEQYF
TRBV2	NA	TRBJ2-1	NA	TGTGCCAGCAGTGAACAAAGTAGCTCCTACAATGAGCAGTTCTTC	CASSEQSSSYNEQFF
TRBV7-8	NA	TRBJ1-5	NA	TGTGCCAGCACAAGATCAGGGGTACAGCCCCAGCATTTT	CASTRSGVQPQHF
TRBV7-2	NA	TRBJ2-2	NA	TGTGCCAGCAGCTTAAATAGGGGTGGGACCGGGGAGCTGTTTTTT	CASSLNRGGTGELFF
TRBV5-4	TRBD1	TRBJ2-2	once	TGTGCCAGCAGCAGAGGGACAGATAACACCGGGGAGCTGTTTTTT	CASSRGTDNTGELFF
TRBV5-4	NA	TRBJ2-6	NA	TGTGCCAGCCGCAACCTGGCCGGGGCCAACGTCCTGACTTTC	CASRNLAGANVLTF
TRBV11-2	NA	TRBJ2-7	NA	TGTGCCAGCAGCTTATTGTCCCGGCAGGGAGGCGAGCAGTACTTC	CASSLLSRQGGEQYF
TRBV29-1	NA	TRBJ1-1	NA	TGCAGCGTTGCAAGGGACAATCGCAGGGAGGGGAACACTGAAGCTTTCTTT	CSVARDNRREGNTEAFF
TRBV5-4	NA	TRBJ1-1	NA	TGTGCCAGCAGCCAACCCCCAGTAGGGGCGAGCACTGAAGCTTTCTTT	CASSQPPVGASTEAFF
TRBV4-3	TRBD1	TRBJ1-2	NA	TGCGCCAGCAGCCAGACAGGGGTTTATGGCTACACCTTC	CASSQTGVYGYTF
TRBV11-2	NA	TRBJ2-7	few	TGTGCCAGCGGGACAAAGATCTACGAGCAGTACTTC	CASGTKIYEQYF
TRBV6-1	NA	TRBJ1-3	NA	TGTGCCAGCAGTAAGAGTGGACAGGGAAACACCATATATTTT	CASSKSGQGNTIYF
TRBV6-5	TRBD1	TRBJ1-2	NA	TGTGCCAGCAGCCCCGGGACAGGGATCTATGGCTACACCTTC	CASSPGTGIYGYTF
TRBV7-9	TRBD2	TRBJ2-3	NA	TGTGCCAGCAGCCCTCGGCTAGCGGCCACAGATACGCAGTATTTT	CASSPRLAATDTQYF
TRBV5-4	NA	TRBJ1-1	NA	TGTGCCAGCAGCATACAGGGCCCGATGAACACTGAAGCTTTCTTT	CASSIQGPMNTEAFF
TRBV19	NA	TRBJ2-7	NA	TGTGCCAGTAGATCGGGGTACGAGCAGTACTTC	CASRSGYEQYF
TRBV4-2	TRBD2	TRBJ2-1	NA	TGTGCCAGCAGCCATGTTACCGGGACTAGCGAATACAATGAGCAGTTCTTC	CASSHVTGTSEYNEQFF
TRBV5-1	TRBD1	TRBJ1-1	NA	TGCGCCAGCAAGCTCCAGGGGGCGCGCGACACTGAAGCTTTCTTT	CASKLQGARDTEAFF
TRBV28	NA	TRBJ2-7	NA	TGTGCCAGCAGCCTCTGGGGCGGTCAGTCCTACGAGCAGTACTTC	CASSLWGGQSYEQYF
TRBV28	NA	TRBJ2-4	NA	TGTGCCAGCAGCTCCGGGACACGAGCCAAAAACATTCAGTACTTC	CASSSGTRAKNIQYF
TRBV5-1	TRBD1	TRBJ1-1	NA	TGCGCCAGCAGGTTACAGGGGGTGAACACTGAAGCTTTCTTT	CASRLQGVNTEAFF
TRBV27	NA	TRBJ1-1	NA	TGTGCCAGCAGTTTTTCCGGGATCCGCCACCCTGAAGCTTTCTTT	CASSFSGIRHPEAFF
TRBV11-3	NA	TRBJ2-7	NA	TGTGCCAGCAGCTTAGGTCTGTCACAGATGGGCTACGAGCAGTACTTC	CASSLGLSQMGYEQYF